Listed here is a single T cell receptor (beta chain). These data come from a study of shared clonotypes between healthy human individuals. The method was immunoSEQ multiplex PCR; TCRdb's version includes in-frame clones alone and lacks a portion of them. The sample includes some 1,600,000 clones, 98% of them seen just once. This clonotype originated in a man aged 25-40 years in good health. The sequenced sample was naive CD4+ T cells sorted from blood. Subset defined: CD45RA+ positively selected.

The CDR3 is CASSPTGTGAGNTIYF. CDR3 DNA sequence: TGTGCCAGCTCACCGACCGGGACAGGCGCCGGAAACACCATATATTTT. The chain joins TRBV18 to TRBJ1-3; 8 bases are a match to TRBD1. Looked up from germline, CDR1 is KGHSH and CDR2 is LQKENI. With V trimmed by 3 bases and J by 4 bases, 8 bases remained unmatched. The CDR3 sequence is 16 residues long. The entire variable domain, with the rest obtained from reference TRBV18 and TRBJ1-3, is as follows: NAGVMQNPRHLVRRRGQEARLRCSPMKGHSHVYWYRQLPEEGLKFMVYLQKENIIDESGMPKERFSAEFPKEGPSILRIQQVVRGDSAAYFCASSPTGTGAGNTIYFGEGSWLTVV.